This T cell receptor beta chain was retrieved from a study of cytomegalovirus exposure and HLA in healthy donors. Trimming removed 4 bases from V and 4 bases from J, with 9 bases in between. Per germline, CDR1 SGHDT and CDR2 YYEEEE. CDR3 length: 13 residues. The primer mix had 60 Vbeta and 13 Jbeta primers. Measured with immunoSEQ multiplex PCR; TCRdb has only the in-frame clones, and not every one. This sample has roughly 100,000 clones, with roughly three quarters found just once. This receptor was obtained from a male donor in good health and CMV-seropositive. The V gene is TRBV5-6, the J gene TRBJ2-1, with a weak D call TRBD2 (5 bases). Sample: PBMCs. The CDR3 protein is CASSTGEYNEQFF. CDR3 nucleotides: TGTGCCAGCAGCACCGGGGAATACAATGAGCAGTTCTTC.